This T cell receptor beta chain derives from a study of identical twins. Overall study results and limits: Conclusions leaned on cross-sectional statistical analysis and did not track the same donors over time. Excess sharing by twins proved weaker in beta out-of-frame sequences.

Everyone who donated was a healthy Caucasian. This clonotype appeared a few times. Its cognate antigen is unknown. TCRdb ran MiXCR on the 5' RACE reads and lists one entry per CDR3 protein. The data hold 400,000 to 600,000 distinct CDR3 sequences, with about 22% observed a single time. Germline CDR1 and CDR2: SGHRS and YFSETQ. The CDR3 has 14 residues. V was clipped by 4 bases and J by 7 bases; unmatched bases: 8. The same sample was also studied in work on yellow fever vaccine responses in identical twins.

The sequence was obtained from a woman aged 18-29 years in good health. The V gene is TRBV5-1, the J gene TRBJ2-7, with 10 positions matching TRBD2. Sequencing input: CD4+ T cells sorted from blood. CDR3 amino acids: CASSDEREGREQYF. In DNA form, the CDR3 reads TGCGCCAGCAGCGACGAGCGGGAGGGCCGGGAGCAGTACTTC.